The clone carrying this T cell receptor (beta chain) was seen only once. A primer matching the constant region was used to make TCR beta cDNA from around 460 ng of total RNA. Construction of TCR beta libraries relied on three successive nested multiplex PCR rounds employing slightly modified ARM-PCR. Rounds one and two of PCR, each of roughly 10 cycles, were primed with TRBV1-TRBV30 forward primers and a C-beta reverse primer. TCRdb recomputed calls from the multiplex PCR reads with MiXCR, one row per CDR3 protein. The sample has about 190,000 distinct CDR3 sequences; around 85% are singletons. The data belong to a study of tumor-infiltrating lymphocytes in primary liver carcinoma. V shed 2 bases and J shed 13 bases, with 21 bases lying between them. The CDR3 spans 14 residues. Taking about 18-31 mg of unsorted bulk tissue, the authors co-extracted RNA and DNA. Patients underwent surgical resection for primary liver carcinoma.

The gene calls are TRBV12-3 or TRBV12-4 and TRBJ2-7; no definite D call. This sequence originates from a man aged 35 to 55 with primary liver carcinoma and hepatitis B virus infection. Sequenced input: tumor tissue from primary liver carcinoma. CDR3 in DNA: TGTGCCAGCAGTTTAACGGCGGATCGTCATATTCCATACTTC. This sequence encodes CASSLTADRHIPYF.